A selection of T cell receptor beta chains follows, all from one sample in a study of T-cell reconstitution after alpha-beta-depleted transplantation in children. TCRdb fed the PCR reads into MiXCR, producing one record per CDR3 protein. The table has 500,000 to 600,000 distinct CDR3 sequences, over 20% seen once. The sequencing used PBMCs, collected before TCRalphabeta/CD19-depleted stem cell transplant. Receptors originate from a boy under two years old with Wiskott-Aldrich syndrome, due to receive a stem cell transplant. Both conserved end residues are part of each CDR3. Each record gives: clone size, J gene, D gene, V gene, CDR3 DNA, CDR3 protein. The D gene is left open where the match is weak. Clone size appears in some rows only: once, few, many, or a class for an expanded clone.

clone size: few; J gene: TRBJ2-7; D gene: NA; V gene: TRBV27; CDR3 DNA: TGTGCCAGCAGTTTTGGGAGTGATCAGTACTTC; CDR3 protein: CASSFGSDQYF
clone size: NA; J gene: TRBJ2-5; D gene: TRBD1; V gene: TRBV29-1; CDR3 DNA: TGCAGCGGTGGGGGGACAGGGGGCGCGGAGACCCAGTACTTC; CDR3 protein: CSGGGTGGAETQYF
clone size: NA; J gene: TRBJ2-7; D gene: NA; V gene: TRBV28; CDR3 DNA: TGTGCCAGCAGTCCCGGGGGCGGGGGTCTTTACGAGCAGTACTTC; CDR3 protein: CASSPGGGGLYEQYF
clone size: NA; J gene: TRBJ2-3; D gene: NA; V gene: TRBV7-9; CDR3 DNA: TGTGCCAGCAGCTTAGGAAGTAGCGGAGTCGCTACGCAGTATTTT; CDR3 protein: CASSLGSSGVATQYF
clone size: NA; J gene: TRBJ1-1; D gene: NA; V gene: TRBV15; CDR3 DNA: TGTGCCACCAGCAGAGGAAACAGGAGGGACACTGAAGCTTTCTTT; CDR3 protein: CATSRGNRRDTEAFF
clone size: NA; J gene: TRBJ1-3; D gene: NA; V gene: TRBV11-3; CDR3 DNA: TGTGCCAGCAGCCAAGACGGGGGGCACGGAAACCCCATATATTTT; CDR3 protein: CASSQDGGHGNPIYF
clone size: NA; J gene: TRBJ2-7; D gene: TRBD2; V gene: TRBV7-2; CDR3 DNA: TGTGCCAGCAGCTTAATATTGGAAGGGAGGGCCCACTTC; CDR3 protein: CASSLILEGRAHF
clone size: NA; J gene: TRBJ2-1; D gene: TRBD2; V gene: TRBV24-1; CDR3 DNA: TGTGCCACCAGTGACAGGACTAGCGGGAGAGGTGAGCAGTTCTTC; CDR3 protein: CATSDRTSGRGEQFF
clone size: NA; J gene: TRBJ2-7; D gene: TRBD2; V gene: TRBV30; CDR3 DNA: TGTGCCTGGACCGGAGCGGGAGGGCCTTCCTACGAGCAGTACTTC; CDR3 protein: CAWTGAGGPSYEQYF
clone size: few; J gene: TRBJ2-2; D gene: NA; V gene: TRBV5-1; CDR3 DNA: TGCGCCAGCAGCTTGGGACAAGATTTACGTAACACCGGGGAGCTGTTTTTT; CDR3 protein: CASSLGQDLRNTGELFF
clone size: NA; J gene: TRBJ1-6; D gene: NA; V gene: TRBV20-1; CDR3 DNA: TGCAGTGCTAGCGGCAGGGGACATCCGAATTCACCCCTCCACTTT; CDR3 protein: CSASGRGHPNSPLHF
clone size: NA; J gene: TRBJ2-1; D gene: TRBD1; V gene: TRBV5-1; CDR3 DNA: TGCGCCAGCAGCTCCTGGAAAAGGACAGGGGTACGTTTCAATGAGCAGTTCTTC; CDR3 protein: CASSSWKRTGVRFNEQFF
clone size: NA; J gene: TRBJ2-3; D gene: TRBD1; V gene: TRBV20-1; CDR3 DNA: TGCAGTGCTAGGGGTAGGGGGCGAGATACGCAGTATTTT; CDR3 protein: CSARGRGRDTQYF
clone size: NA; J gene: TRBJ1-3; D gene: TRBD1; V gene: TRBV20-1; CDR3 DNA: TGCAGTGCTAGACTCAAGAGAGGACGGCGGGACAGTTCGTCCGGAAACACCATATATTTT; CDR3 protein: CSARLKRGRRDSSSGNTIYF
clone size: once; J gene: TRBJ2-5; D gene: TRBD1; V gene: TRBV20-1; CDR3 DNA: TGCAGTGCTGGAAACAGGGGTCTCACCCAGTACTTC; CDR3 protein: CSAGNRGLTQYF
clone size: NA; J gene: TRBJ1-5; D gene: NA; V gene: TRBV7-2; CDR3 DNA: TGTGCCAGCAGCTTATTCGGGGCCAATCAGCCCCAGCATTTT; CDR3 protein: CASSLFGANQPQHF